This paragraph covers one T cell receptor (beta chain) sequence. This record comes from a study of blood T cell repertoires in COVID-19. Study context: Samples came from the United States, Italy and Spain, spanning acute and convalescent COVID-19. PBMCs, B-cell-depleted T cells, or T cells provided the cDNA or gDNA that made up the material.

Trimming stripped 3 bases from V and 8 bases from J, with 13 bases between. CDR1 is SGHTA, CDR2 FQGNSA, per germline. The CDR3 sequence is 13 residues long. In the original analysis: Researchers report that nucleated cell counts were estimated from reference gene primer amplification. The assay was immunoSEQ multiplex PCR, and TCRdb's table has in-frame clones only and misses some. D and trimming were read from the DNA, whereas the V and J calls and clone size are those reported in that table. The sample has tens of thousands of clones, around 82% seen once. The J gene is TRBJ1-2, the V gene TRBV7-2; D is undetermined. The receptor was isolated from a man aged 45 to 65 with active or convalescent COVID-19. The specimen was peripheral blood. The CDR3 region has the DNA TGTGCCAGCAGCTTTGGGCTCAGGAGGGGCTACACCTTC. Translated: CASSFGLRRGYTF.